These 30 T cell receptor beta chains came from one sample sequenced in a study of blood T cell repertoires in COVID-19. Libraries were prepared by immunoSEQ multiplex PCR; TCRdb keeps only in-frame clonotypes and omits some of them. This table holds about 410,000 clones, around nine tenths found once. Sequences were obtained from PBMCs or T cells enriched from blood (not recorded which). These receptors were obtained from a woman in her 30s who had recovered from COVID-19.

The chain recombines TRBV24-1 with TRBJ2-1; D is perhaps TRBD1 (5 bases). The CDR3 is 16 residues long. With 3 bases removed from V and 10 bases from J, the gap between germline ends came to 21 bases. Germline lookup yields CDR1 KGHDR and CDR2 SFDVKD. CDR3 loop: CATSDPDSFRRDEQFF. The CDR3, as DNA: TGTGCCACCAGTGATCCCGACAGTTTTCGTAGAGACGAGCAGTTCTTC.

The chain is built from TRBV12-3 or TRBV12-4 and TRBJ2-7, with D hard to call. The CDR3 is 12 amino acids. Trimming shortened V by 7 bases and J by 0 bases, and 7 bases separated the two germline ends. CDR3 region: CASTDTSYEQYF. CDR3 DNA sequence: TGTGCCAGCACTGACACCTCCTACGAGCAGTACTTC.

This clone was counted once. In DNA form, the CDR3 reads TGTGCCAGCAGCTTAAGGGGCCTACTAGGCTACACCTTC. Encoded protein: CASSLRGLLGYTF. The chain carries TRBV9 and TRBJ1-2; tentatively, D is TRBD1 (5 bases). Trimming removed 4 bases from V and 8 bases from J, with 15 bases in between. The germline CDR1 and CDR2 sequences are SGDLS and YYNGEE. CDR3 length: 13 amino acids.

V gene TRBV18 combines with J gene TRBJ2-2; D possibly corresponds to TRBD1 (5 bases). V shed 5 bases and J shed 2 bases, with 12 bases lying between them. This CDR3 is built from 15 residues. CDR1 and CDR2 (germline): KGHSH, LQKENI. CDR3 residues: CASSNRQGNTGELFF. The CDR3 DNA follows: TGTGCCAGCTCAAATCGGCAGGGTAACACCGGGGAGCTGTTTTTT.

The chain joins TRBV19 to TRBJ2-1, with 8 bases matching TRBD1. Losses at the gene ends were 0 bases for V and 7 bases for J; bases not matched to a gene: 11. This CDR3 has 17 amino acids. CDR1 and CDR2 (germline): LNHDA, SQIVND (reference sequence). The CDR3 sequence is CASSIDVPGGARNEQFF. In DNA, the CDR3 is TGTGCCAGTAGTATAGATGTTCCAGGGGGCGCGAGGAATGAGCAGTTCTTC.

In its sample, this clone was seen a few times. The rearrangement uses TRBV19 and TRBJ1-5, with no clear D. The CDR3 is 15 residues long. Deletions cut 7 bases from V and 5 bases from J, with 18 bases between. Germline V lookup: CDR1 LNHDA, CDR2 SQIVND (reference sequence). As DNA, the CDR3 is TGTGCCAGTAACCCCGTAACGTCCGGTTATCAGCCCCAGCATTTT. This encodes CASNPVTSGYQPQHF. Drawing the rest from reference TRBV19 and TRBJ1-5, the complete variable domain is DGGITQSPKYLFRKEGQNVTLSCEQNLNHDAMYWYRQDPGQGLRLIYYSQIVNDFQKGDIAEGYSVSREKKESFPLTVTSAQKNPTAFYLCASNPVTSGYQPQHFGDGTRLSIL.

The rearrangement joins TRBV4-1 to TRBJ1-6; 7 positions agree with TRBD1. Germline loops: CDR1 MGHRA, CDR2 YSYEKL. The CDR3 is 12 amino acids. The ends lost 9 bases at V and 9 bases at J; junction bases unmatched: 5. The CDR3 DNA follows: TGCGCCAGTCGGGGACAGCCTTCACCCCTCCACTTT. It specifies CASRGQPSPLHF.

This rearrangement joins TRBV4-3 to TRBJ1-2; 8 bases are a match to TRBD1. Germline CDR1 is LGHNA and CDR2 is YSLEER. The CDR3 is made up of 15 amino acids. V shed 4 bases, J shed 4 bases, and the junction held 8 bases outside the gene matches. CDR3 nucleotides: TGCGCCAGCAGCCCGCGACAGGGGATCTCCTATGGCTACACCTTC. Its protein is CASSPRQGISYGYTF.

V and J are TRBV12-3 or TRBV12-4 and TRBJ2-1; D is unclear. The CDR3 spans 12 residues. Trimming removed 3 bases from V and 5 bases from J, with 5 bases in between. The CDR3 loop reads CASSFFHNEQFF. CDR3 bases: TGTGCCAGCAGTTTCTTTCACAATGAGCAGTTCTTC.

This clone was seen more than once but under ten times. The chain is built from TRBV30 and TRBJ1-2; D not resolved. Germline lookup yields CDR1 GTSNPN and CDR2 SVGIG (reference sequence). The CDR3 is 12 residues long. V was shortened by 4 bases and J by 2 bases, with 8 bases between the two germline ends. The CDR3 sequence is CAWIAENYGYTF. The DNA of the CDR3 is TGTGCCTGGATAGCGGAGAACTATGGCTACACCTTC.

The chain links TRBV9 to TRBJ1-2; TRBD1 aligns across 7 bases. The CDR3 sequence is 16 residues long. Germline CDR1 and CDR2: SGDLS and YYNGEE. The V and J ends lost 3 bases and 6 bases, in that order; junction bases with no gene match: 14. The CDR3 spells CASSGPYLDRDDGYTF. The CDR3 coding sequence is TGTGCCAGCAGCGGCCCCTATTTAGACAGGGATGATGGCTACACCTTC.

In nucleotides, the CDR3 is TGTGCCAGCAGTTCCCCGGGACTAGCGGGTCCCCATACGCAGTATTTT. Encoded protein: CASSSPGLAGPHTQYF. V usage is TRBV28 and J usage is TRBJ2-3, with 12 bases matching TRBD2. After removal of 4 bases from V and 7 bases from J, the junction contained 9 bases not matched to a gene. The germline gives CDR1 MDHEN, CDR2 SYDVKM. This CDR3 contains 16 residues.

This sequence joins TRBV19 and TRBJ2-6; D is ambiguous. The germline gives CDR1 LNHDA, CDR2 SQIVND (reference sequence). V lost 7 bases to trimming and J lost 0 bases, with 16 bases between them. The CDR3 spans 17 residues. The CDR3 loop is CASNPTSSSSGANVLTF. In DNA, the CDR3 is TGTGCCAGTAACCCGACAAGTTCCAGCTCTGGGGCCAACGTCCTGACTTTC. The variable domain in full, with the rest retrieved from reference TRBV19 and TRBJ2-6, is DGGITQSPKYLFRKEGQNVTLSCEQNLNHDAMYWYRQDPGQGLRLIYYSQIVNDFQKGDIAEGYSVSREKKESFPLTVTSAQKNPTAFYLCASNPTSSSSGANVLTFGAGSRLTVL.

The V and J genes are TRBV28 and TRBJ2-3; D is undetermined. The length of the CDR3 is 12 residues. Germline CDR1 and CDR2: MDHEN and SYDVKM. Trimming shortened V by 8 bases and J by 5 bases, and 11 bases separated the two germline ends. The CDR3 reads CASGYSLDTQYF. The CDR3 DNA follows: TGTGCCAGCGGATATAGCTTAGATACGCAGTATTTT.

The chain carries TRBV6-6 and TRBJ1-3; the D gene is possibly TRBD1 (6 bases). Between the trimmed V and J ends, which lost 5 bases and 0 bases, there was a span of 23 bases. This CDR3 spans 19 amino acids. Germline CDR1 MNHNY, CDR2 SVGAGI (reference sequence). CDR3 coding DNA: TGTGCCAGCAGTCCTCGACAGGTATCCCTAAGTCTCTCTGGAAACACCATATATTTT. Amino acid sequence: CASSPRQVSLSLSGNTIYF.

Comments on this clone: The same CDR3 is also encoded by other DNA sequences in this sample. The chain links TRBV5-1 to TRBJ2-6; perhaps TRBD1 as D (6 bases). The CDR3 spans 15 residues. CDR1 is SGHRS, CDR2 YFSETQ, per germline. V gave up 1 base and J gave up 4 bases, with 9 bases separating them. This chain's CDR3 is CASSLTGLGANVLTF. The CDR3 DNA is TGCGCCAGCAGCTTGACAGGGCTAGGGGCCAACGTCCTGACTTTC. The full variable domain, completed using reference TRBV5-1 and TRBJ2-6, is KAGVTQTPRYLIKTRGQQVTLSCSPISGHRSVSWYQQTPGQGLQFLFEYFSETQRNKGNFPGRFSGRQFSNSRSEMNVSTLELGDSALYLCASSLTGLGANVLTFGAGSRLTVL.

This sequence joins TRBV2 and TRBJ2-1, with 12 bases identical to TRBD2. Germline-derived CDR1 and CDR2 are SNHLY and FYNNEI. The CDR3 totals 15 residues. With V trimmed by 6 bases and J by 9 bases, 9 bases remained unmatched. The CDR3, as DNA: TGTGCCAGCAGGGCGACTAGCGGGAGATTCGGTGAGCAGTTCTTC. It translates to CASRATSGRFGEQFF.

J is TRBJ2-7 and V is TRBV7-2; TRBD1 aligns across 9 bases. Germline CDR1 and CDR2: SGHTA and FQGNSA. This CDR3 is built from 13 residues. The V gene end was trimmed by 8 bases and the J gene end by 2 bases; junction bases not matched to a gene: 4. Here the CDR3 DNA reads TGTGCCAGCGCCCGGGACAGGGCCTACGAGCAGTACTTC. Translated: CASARDRAYEQYF.

In DNA, the CDR3 is TGCGCCAGCAGCTTGGCCAGGAACCACAATGAGCAGTTCTTC. It encodes CASSLARNHNEQFF. This chain uses TRBV5-1 with TRBJ2-1, with D unclear. Germline assignment: CDR1 SGHRS and CDR2 YFSETQ. This CDR3 has 14 residues. V lost 0 bases, J lost 5 bases, and 9 bases lay in between.

This rearrangement joins TRBV5-6 to TRBJ1-2; D call uncertain. V shed 0 bases and J shed 5 bases, with 8 bases lying between them. Germline V gives CDR1 SGHDT, CDR2 YYEEEE. This CDR3 is 13 amino acids long. The CDR3 reads CASSLARLYGYTF. CDR3 sequence (DNA): TGTGCCAGCAGCTTGGCTCGGTTATATGGCTACACCTTC.

The CDR3 region has the DNA TGTGCCACCAGTGATTTCAGGCAGGGAATGAACTATGGCTACACCTTC. It yields the protein CATSDFRQGMNYGYTF. The chain joins TRBV24-1 to TRBJ1-2, with D perhaps TRBD1 (5 bases). Trimming took 1 base from V and 2 from J, leaving 13 bases between them. This CDR3 has 16 residues. Germline V CDR1 and CDR2: KGHDR, SFDVKD.

The chain is built from TRBV4-2 and TRBJ1-2, with D perhaps TRBD1 (5 bases). Germline CDR1 LGHNA, CDR2 YNFKEQ. This CDR3 is built from 14 residues. Trimming took off 6 bases at V and 2 bases at J, with 13 bases between the two ends. This CDR3 is CASRQANLNYGYTF. CDR3 coding DNA: TGTGCCAGCAGACAGGCCAACCTCAACTATGGCTACACCTTC.

The V gene is TRBV7-3, the J gene TRBJ1-1, with a possible D match to TRBD1 (6 bases). Per the germline V gene, CDR1 is SGHTA and CDR2 is FQGTGA. Between the trimmed V and J ends, which lost 2 bases and 7 bases, there was a span of 17 bases. The CDR3 length is 15 residues. For the CDR3, the DNA is TGTGCCAGCAGCTTATTCGGAACAGGGCAAGGTGAAGCTTTCTTT. It encodes CASSLFGTGQGEAFF.

The chain carries TRBV6-5 and TRBJ2-7, with 7 bases fitting TRBD1. After removal of 5 bases from V and 2 bases from J, the junction contained 6 bases not matched to a gene. The CDR3 is made up of 14 amino acids. In germline, CDR1 is MNHEY, CDR2 SVGAGI. For the CDR3, the DNA is TGTGCCAGCAGTACAGGGACAGTGACCTACGAGCAGTACTTC. It codes for CASSTGTVTYEQYF.

The chain's CDR3 is CASSLAQGYEQFF. CDR3 bases: TGTGCCAGCAGCTTAGCACAGGGTTATGAGCAGTTCTTC. The genes are TRBV11-3 and TRBJ2-1; possible D gene TRBD1, 6 bases. This CDR3 spans 13 amino acids. V lost 1 base and J lost 8, with 9 bases in between. Germline lookup yields CDR1 SGHNT and CDR2 YENEEA.

The chain has TRBV6-5 and TRBJ1-1, with a weak D call TRBD1 (6 bases). The CDR3 length is 15 residues. Deletions cut 3 bases from V and 4 bases from J, with 15 bases between. Germline V gene lookup returns CDR1 MNHEY and CDR2 SVGAGI. The CDR3 loop is CASSYLGGGFTEAFF. As DNA, the CDR3 is TGTGCCAGCAGTTATCTAGGGGGGGGGTTCACTGAAGCTTTCTTT.

The gene calls are TRBV30 and TRBJ2-7; 7 positions match TRBD1. This CDR3 spans 11 amino acids. Trimming at V came to 1 base and at J to 12 bases, leaving 6 bases not matched to a gene. CDR1 is GTSNPN and CDR2 is SVGIG in the germline V gene (reference sequence). The CDR3 DNA reads as TGTGCCTGGAGTGACCGGACAGGACGGTACTTC. Amino acids: CAWSDRTGRYF.

The CDR3: CASSMRPTRGGELFF. In DNA, the CDR3 is TGTGCCAGTAGTATGCGCCCCACCCGGGGCGGGGAGCTGTTTTTT. The chain couples TRBV19 to TRBJ2-2; TRBD2 is a possible D gene (5 bases). The V gene's germline CDR1 is LNHDA and CDR2 SQIVND (reference sequence). This CDR3 region has 15 residues. The ends were cut back, 3 bases at V and 7 bases at J, with 15 bases in the middle.

This rearrangement joins TRBV9 to TRBJ2-5, with 7 bases fitting TRBD2. This CDR3 region has 15 residues. Germline V gene sequence: CDR1 SGDLS, CDR2 YYNGEE. V lost 0 bases, J lost 1 base, and 3 bases stayed unmatched. CDR3 DNA: TGTGCCAGCAGCGTAGGCGGGAGACTCCAAGAGACCCAGTACTTC. Its protein is CASSVGGRLQETQYF.

The gene calls are TRBV3-1 (or the pseudogene TRBV3-2) and TRBJ1-2; TRBD1 might be the D (5 bases). Germline CDR1 and CDR2: LGHDT and YNNKEL (reference sequence). The CDR3 spans 15 residues. Between the trimmed V and J ends, which lost 1 base and 5 bases, there was a span of 14 bases. The DNA of the CDR3 is TGTGCCAGCAGCCAAGCTGAGACAGCTATTTATGGCTACACCTTC. It is translated as CASSQAETAIYGYTF.